This T cell receptor (beta chain) stems from a study of blood T cell repertoires in COVID-19. Looking at the study overall: Acute and convalescent COVID-19 samples came from the United States, Italy and Spain. T cells, B-cell-depleted T cells, or PBMCs provided the cDNA or gDNA that served as material.

Under the authors' procedure: Amplification with reference gene primers provided the estimates of nucleated cell counts. Only in-frame clones appear in the TCRdb table, and some are missing; sequencing was by immunoSEQ multiplex PCR. Clonal size and the V and J genes are those of that table, whereas D and trimming came from the DNA. The sample has approximately 290,000 clones, roughly 87% seen once. Unmatched junction bases numbered 6, after V lost 5 bases and J lost 0 bases. From germline, CDR1 is SGHVS and CDR2 FNYEAQ. The CDR3 spans 15 residues. The sample comprised peripheral blood. This clonotype was sampled from a young man with active or convalescent COVID-19. The chain combines TRBV7-6 with TRBJ2-7; 8 bases map to TRBD1. CDR3 sequence (DNA): TGTGCCAGCAGCCGTGAGGACAGGGCCTCCTACGAGCAGTACTTC. Amino acids: CASSREDRASYEQYF.